The sample holds one count of the clone carrying this T cell receptor (beta chain). These data are taken from a study of blood T cell repertoires in COVID-19. Study information: The United States, Italy and Spain provided the acute and convalescent COVID-19 samples.

CDR1 is MNHEY and CDR2 is SVGAGI in the germline V gene. There are 13 residues in the CDR3. Trimming left V 10 bases short and J 1 base short, with 13 bases between. Study processing details: By means of reference gene primer amplification, nucleated cell counts were estimated. Method: immunoSEQ multiplex PCR; TCRdb's copy keeps in-frame clones and lacks some. V and J calls plus clone size are reproduced from that table; the DNA served to infer D and trimming. Seen here are about 38,000 clones, over 70% observed once, and the top ten hold less than 25%. Specimen: peripheral blood. The TCR sequence derives from a man in his fifties with active or convalescent COVID-19. The V call is TRBV6-5, the J call TRBJ1-2; the D is unclear. CDR3 DNA: TGTGCCACCACGCCCGCCGGTAACTATGGCTACACCTTC. Encoded protein: CATTPAGNYGYTF.